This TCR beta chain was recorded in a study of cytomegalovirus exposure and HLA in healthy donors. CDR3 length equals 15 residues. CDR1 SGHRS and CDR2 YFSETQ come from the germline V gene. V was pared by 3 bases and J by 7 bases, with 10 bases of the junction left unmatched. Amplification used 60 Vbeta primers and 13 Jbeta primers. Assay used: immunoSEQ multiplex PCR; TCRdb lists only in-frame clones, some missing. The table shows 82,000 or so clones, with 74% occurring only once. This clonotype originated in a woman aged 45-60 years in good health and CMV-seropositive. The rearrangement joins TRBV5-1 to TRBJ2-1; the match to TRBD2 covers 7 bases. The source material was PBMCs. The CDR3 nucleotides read TGCGCCAGCAGCTACTGGGGGACCGGGGGGAATGAGCAGTTCTTC. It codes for CASSYWGTGGNEQFF. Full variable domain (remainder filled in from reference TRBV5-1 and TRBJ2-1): KAGVTQTPRYLIKTRGQQVTLSCSPISGHRSVSWYQQTPGQGLQFLFEYFSETQRNKGNFPGRFSGRQFSNSRSEMNVSTLELGDSALYLCASSYWGTGGNEQFFGPGTRLTVL.